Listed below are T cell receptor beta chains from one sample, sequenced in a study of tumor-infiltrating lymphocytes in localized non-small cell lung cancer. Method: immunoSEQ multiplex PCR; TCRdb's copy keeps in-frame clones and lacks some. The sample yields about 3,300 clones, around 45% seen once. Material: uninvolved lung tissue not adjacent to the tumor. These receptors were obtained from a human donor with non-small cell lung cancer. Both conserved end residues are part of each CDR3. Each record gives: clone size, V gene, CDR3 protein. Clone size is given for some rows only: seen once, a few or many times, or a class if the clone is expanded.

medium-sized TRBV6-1 CASTFSGQGTTEAFF
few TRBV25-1 CASSEASLDTQYF
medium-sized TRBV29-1 CSVGGSSANTGELFF
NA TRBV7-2 CASSLSANTEAFF
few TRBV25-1 CASSDGLTGNTEAFF
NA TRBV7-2 CASSSMGPNEQFF
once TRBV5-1 CASSLGDRGVTEAFF
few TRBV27 CASSPTGQATQYF
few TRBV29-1 CSVEWGSGTSYEQYF
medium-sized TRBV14 CASSQGTGLLGELFF
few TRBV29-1 CSVETNQETQYF
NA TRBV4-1 CAGSYSGENTDTQYF
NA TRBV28 CASSPQDGYGNNEQFF
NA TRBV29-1 CSQRQGKKQFF
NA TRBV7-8 CASSFFLAGVYEQYF
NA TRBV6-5 CASRTGSSEQYF
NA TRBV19 CASSFSASYEQYF
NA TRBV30 CAWTLGYEQYF
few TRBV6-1 CASSEPAGIYGYTF
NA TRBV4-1 CASSQDTARSSYNEQFF
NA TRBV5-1 CASSLPDGTMNTEAFF
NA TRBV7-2 CASSTEGGLAKNIQYF
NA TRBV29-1 CSVGWQNYGYTF
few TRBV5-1 CASHTSGGTDTQYF
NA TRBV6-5 CASTTREGTYEQYF
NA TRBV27 CASSVLAGGGDTQYF
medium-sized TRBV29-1 CSVEHGQPGGTEAFF
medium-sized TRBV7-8 CASSLAGDRGDYGYTF
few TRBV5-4 CASSLDSRRRLVQTQYF
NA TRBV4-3 CASSQHIQGSNQPQHF
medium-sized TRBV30 CAWSVRFEAFF
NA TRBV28 CASSGFGTVLDQPQHF
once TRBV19 CASSIGGVLAKNIQYF
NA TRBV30 CAWSVQSSYEQYF
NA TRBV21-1 CASSPPGLAHEQYF
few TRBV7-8 CASSPPGVTEAFF
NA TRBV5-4 CASSSRGGSYNEQFF
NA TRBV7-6 CASSFHFTGSYGYTF
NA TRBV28 CASSRGDSSSYEQYF
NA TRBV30 CAWSGEGTGYPGYTF
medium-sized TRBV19 CASSIVAGSYNEQFF
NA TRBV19 CASSSDRTTNEKLFF
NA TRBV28 CASSLGPGYTF
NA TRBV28 CASIPPGQGSPYYGYTF
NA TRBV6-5 CASTKESNTEAFF
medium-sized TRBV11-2 CASSLNKNEQFF
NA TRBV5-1 CASSLAPDRADYGYTF
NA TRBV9 CASSVGWGSNEKLFF
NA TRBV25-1 CASSEYQGGKETQYF
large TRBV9 CASSEGTSGSIPYEQYF
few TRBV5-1 CASSPASGQGADNEQFF
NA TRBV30 CAWSAEEYTEAFF
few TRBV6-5 CASKGPGELFF